Listed below are T cell receptor beta chains from one sample, sequenced in a study of blood T cell repertoires in COVID-19. Here immunoSEQ multiplex PCR was the method, and the copy in TCRdb shows in-frame clones only, minus some. The sample lists about 330,000 clones; over 75% were seen once. The sample comprised PBMCs or T cells enriched from blood (not recorded which). These receptor sequences come from a woman in her late teens or twenties who had recovered from COVID-19. Each CDR3 is given without its conserved first and last residue.

TRBJ1-3,TRBV11-2,ASSLGGDTIY
TRBJ2-5,TRBV9,ASSALAGGPQETQY
TRBJ1-5,TRBV24-1,ATSDSSDRLNQPQH
TRBJ2-3,TRBV6-4,ASSGFFVAGGNYSTDTQY
TRBJ2-7,TRBV30,AWSGGTGPYEQY
TRBJ2-3,TRBV2,ASRGGSSTDTQY
TRBJ1-1,TRBV18,ASSPLGTGGNTEAF
TRBJ1-2,TRBV7-9,ALKAGQLNYGYT
TRBJ2-2,TRBV5-4,ASSFSLNTGELF
TRBJ1-6,TRBV6-5,ASSWAYNSPLH
TRBJ2-3,TRBV13,ASTLRTSGMADTQY
TRBJ2-3,TRBV30,AWGTGGPDTQY
TRBJ1-5,TRBV19,ASTAGVGNQPQH
TRBJ2-7,TRBV7-9,ASSWDRGDYEQY
TRBJ2-3,TRBV3-1/TRBV3-2,ASSPILGSPDTQY
TRBJ1-6,TRBV7-2,ASSSFWGQNSPLH
TRBJ2-4,TRBV11-3,ASMEAENIQY
TRBJ2-3,TRBV20-1,SASRGTDTQY
TRBJ2-1,TRBV7-9,ASSFTDRGIDNEQF
TRBJ2-7,TRBV27,ASSSQGSGNEQY
TRBJ1-2,TRBV2,ASSEGLPGYGYT
TRBJ2-5,TRBV9,ASSVGTSGGTFQETQY
TRBJ2-6,TRBV25-1,ASSDGTGVWGQEVLT
TRBJ1-1,TRBV27,ASSFTQDSEAF
TRBJ2-7,TRBV20-1,SASPPSGETYEQY
TRBJ2-1,TRBV19,ASCRTGSVSEQF
TRBJ2-1,TRBV3-1/TRBV3-2,ASSQRDSGGLEYNEQF
TRBJ1-1,TRBV7-8,ASSLEGGNTEAF
TRBJ1-5,TRBV10-3,AISESEGGNQPQH
TRBJ2-2,TRBV5-1,ASQTGGNTGELF
TRBJ2-5,TRBV9,ASSVGLAYQETQY
TRBJ2-7,TRBV12-3/TRBV12-4,ASSFGVVEQY
TRBJ1-1,TRBV7-2,ASSLGGTGRSNTEAF
TRBJ2-1,TRBV5-1,ASSRQAGEIYNEQF
TRBJ1-1,TRBV30,AWSYVDRKRAEAF
TRBJ2-7,TRBV7-9,ASSLTGYEQY
TRBJ2-1,TRBV5-6,ASSAGLAGYNEQF
TRBJ1-5,TRBV2,ASSGLMDQPQH
TRBJ1-2,TRBV19,ASSTGGVYGYT
TRBJ1-1,TRBV28,ASSFSVASEAF
TRBJ1-1,TRBV3-1/TRBV3-2,ASSQSDRFAAEAF
TRBJ1-1,TRBV10-3,AIGSGVVGAF
TRBJ2-1,TRBV7-9,ASSLNFQGPYNEQF
TRBJ2-1,TRBV5-6,ASSLSGTSGSTEQF
TRBJ1-5,TRBV28,ASSLTGKEKPQH
TRBJ1-2,TRBV7-8,ASSLAGRDGYT
TRBJ1-2,TRBV5-1,ASSLASGSNYGYT
TRBJ2-7,TRBV5-5,ASSLDQGYEQY
TRBJ2-5,TRBV7-9,ASSLGTDFQETQY
TRBJ2-1,TRBV7-2,ASSWLAVGNEQF
TRBJ1-6,TRBV30,AWTLGASPLH
TRBJ1-4,TRBV10-3,AISPSGTGPSTNEKLF
TRBJ2-5,TRBV5-3,ARSQGREVEETQY
TRBJ2-5,TRBV21-1,ASRYGHRGKTQY